This T cell receptor (beta chain) was sequenced in a study of blood T cell repertoires in COVID-19. In the study overall: Sample material is recorded as cDNA or gDNA derived from T cells, B-cell-depleted T cells, or PBMCs.

Participants were aged about 18 to 100 years from approximately 24 US areas. Participants reported their clinical history, and cohort assignment relied on those reports. Original methodology: Nucleated cell number was recorded as an estimate derived from reference gene primer amplification. The table came from immunoSEQ multiplex PCR; TCRdb's copy has only in-frame clones and leaves some out. V, J and clone size were drawn from that table, and D and trimming were deduced from the DNA. In the table there are about 220,000 clones, around 89% of which are singletons. Material: PBMCs or T cells enriched from blood (not recorded which). This clonotype was obtained from a woman in her twenties or thirties who had recovered from COVID-19.

The DNA for the CDR3 is TGTGCCAGCTCTGCGGGGGGGTTCAATTCACCCCTCCACTTT. Translation: CASSAGGFNSPLHF. The chain combines TRBV18 with TRBJ1-6, with D tentatively TRBD1 (5 bases). The length of the CDR3 is 14 residues. Per germline, CDR1 KGHSH and CDR2 LQKENI. Trimming stripped 6 bases from V and 7 bases from J, with 13 bases between. Variable domain in full (rest from reference TRBV18 and TRBJ1-6): NAGVMQNPRHLVRRRGQEARLRCSPMKGHSHVYWYRQLPEEGLKFMVYLQKENIIDESGMPKERFSAEFPKEGPSILRIQQVVRGDSAAYFCASSAGGFNSPLHFGNGTRLTVT.